Following are 27 T cell receptor beta chains from one sample sequenced in a study of cytomegalovirus exposure and HLA in healthy donors. TCRdb keeps only in-frame clones here, not all; method: immunoSEQ multiplex PCR. The sample gives 110,000 or so clones, roughly 88% of which show up once; 3% to 3.5% is in the top ten. Source material: PBMCs. These TCRs come from a woman between 18 and 30 years old in good health and CMV-seronegative.

V gene TRBV6-1 combines with J gene TRBJ2-3; TRBD2 agrees at 13 bases. The J segment lost 7 bases and the V segment lost 5 bases, leaving 6 bases of the junction unmatched. The CDR3 runs to 15 residues. Germline lookup yields CDR1 MNHNS and CDR2 SASEGT. The CDR3, as DNA: TGTGCCAGCAGTACACTAGCGGGGGGGCCTAATACGCAGTATTTT. It is translated as CASSTLAGGPNTQYF.

The genes are TRBV7-8 and TRBJ2-7, with 9 positions matching TRBD2. CDR3 length: 15 residues. The V gene's germline CDR1 is SGHVS and CDR2 FQNEAQ. Losses at the gene ends were 5 bases for V and 1 base for J; bases not matched to a gene: 6. CDR3 nucleotide sequence: TGTGCCAGCAGCAATAGCCTAGCGGGGTCCTACGAGCAGTACTTC. This sequence encodes CASSNSLAGSYEQYF.

The gene calls are TRBV6-5 and TRBJ2-3; 14 bases match TRBD2. This CDR3 is 16 amino acids long. Germline V gives CDR1 MNHEY, CDR2 SVGAGI. V shed 4 bases, J shed 4 bases, and the junction held 4 bases outside the gene matches. CDR3 DNA sequence: TGTGCCAGCAGTTCGGGACTAGCGGGGGCCGCAGATACGCAGTATTTT. It specifies CASSSGLAGAADTQYF.

The chain couples TRBV19 to TRBJ2-1, with TRBD1 identical over 7 bases. Germline CDR1 and CDR2: LNHDA and SQIVND (reference sequence). Germline trimming cut 6 bases from V and 7 bases from J; bases unmatched to any gene: 6. The CDR3 covers 13 residues. The CDR3: CASSLDRLNEQFF. In DNA, the CDR3 is TGTGCCAGTAGCCTGGACAGGTTGAATGAGCAGTTCTTC.

The J gene is TRBJ2-7, the V gene TRBV6-6, with TRBD1 identical over 7 bases. Germline CDR1 and CDR2: MNHNY and SVGAGI (reference sequence). V shed 6 bases and J 2 bases; nucleotides not matched to a gene: 10. This CDR3 contains 15 residues. The CDR3 spells CASRLTGEYPYEQYF. The CDR3 region has the DNA TGTGCCAGCAGACTCACAGGGGAGTACCCCTACGAGCAGTACTTC.

The chain has TRBV9 and TRBJ2-1; 8 bases align to TRBD2. Germline CDR1 reads SGDLS; CDR2 reads YYNGEE. V shed 0 bases, J shed 6 bases, and the junction held 2 bases outside the gene matches. The length of the CDR3 is 14 residues. CDR3 nucleotides: TGTGCCAGCAGCGTAGCGGGGGGGCTCAATGAGCAGTTCTTC. Amino acids: CASSVAGGLNEQFF.

Comments on this clone: A junction boundary mismatches the germline segment, possibly from a read error. The J gene is TRBJ1-5, the V gene TRBV7-2; D is possibly TRBD1 (6 bases). The CDR3 covers 16 residues. Germline lookup yields CDR1 SGHTA and CDR2 FQGNSA. CDR3 amino acids: CASSLEGIWDNQPQHF. In nucleotides, the CDR3 is TGTGCCAGCAGCTTAGAGGGGATTTGGGACAATCAACCCCAGCATTTT.

This clone turned up a few times. This chain joins TRBV7-9 and TRBJ1-2; weak D call: TRBD1 (6 bases). From germline, CDR1 is SEHNR and CDR2 FQNEAQ (reference sequence). This CDR3 is 12 amino acids long. V was cut by 2 bases and J by 6 bases, with 7 bases left in between. The CDR3 region has the DNA TGTGCCAGCAGCTTATCAGGGGATGGCTACACCTTC. Its translation: CASSLSGDGYTF.

V gene TRBV2 combines with J gene TRBJ2-3, with no clear D. The CDR3 consists of 15 residues. V was clipped by 9 bases and J by 1 base, with 17 bases between them. Germline lookup yields CDR1 SNHLY and CDR2 FYNNEI. The CDR3 nucleotides are TGTGCCAGTTCATTTTCGACACCAGGCACAGATACGCAGTATTTT. Its translation is CASSFSTPGTDTQYF.

The V call is TRBV2, the J call TRBJ2-7; 9 bases fit TRBD1. With 8 bases clipped from V and 4 bases from J, the junction kept 3 bases outside the gene matches. CDR1 SNHLY and CDR2 FYNNEI come from the germline V gene. CDR3 length: 12 residues. CDR3 in DNA: TGTGCCAGCGGGGACAGGGAGTACGAGCAGTACTTC. Translated, it gives CASGDREYEQYF.

This sequence joins TRBV27 and TRBJ2-1; TRBD1 is a possible D gene (5 bases). This CDR3 comprises 14 residues. Trimming cost V 0 bases and J 7 bases, with 10 bases left between them. Germline assignment: CDR1 MNHEY and CDR2 SMNVEV (reference sequence). For the CDR3, the DNA is TGTGCCAGCAGTTTATCCAGGGCGGAAAATGAGCAGTTCTTC. It translates to CASSLSRAENEQFF.

The genes are TRBV19 and TRBJ1-2, with a weak D call TRBD1 (6 bases). The CDR3 covers 12 residues. The germline V gene has CDR1 LNHDA and CDR2 SQIVND (reference sequence). The V end lost 8 bases, the J end lost 4 bases, and 11 bases lay between the germline ends. The CDR3 loop reads CASGTSGYGYTF. CDR3 sequence (DNA): TGTGCCAGTGGGACATCTGGCTATGGCTACACCTTC.

This clone was picked up a small number of times. This chain connects TRBV25-1 to TRBJ1-2, with D unclear. The CDR3 has 14 amino acids. Germline loops: CDR1 MGHDK, CDR2 SYGVNS. V lost 4 bases and J 8 bases, leaving 17 bases between the germline ends. CDR3 amino acids: CASSGAGSARGYTF. CDR3 DNA sequence: TGTGCCAGCAGTGGGGCGGGCTCGGCTCGGGGCTACACCTTC.

This clone was picked up one time. Other DNA sequences from this sample encode an identical CDR3 as well. The chain employs TRBV5-6 and TRBJ1-5; D possibly corresponds to TRBD1 (5 bases). Trimming took off 1 base at V and 3 bases at J, with 8 bases between the two ends. The CDR3 sequence is 14 residues long. Germline CDR1 is SGHDT and CDR2 is YYEEEE. The CDR3 nucleotides read TGTGCCAGCAGCTTGCAGGGCTCCAATCAGCCCCAGCATTTT. It codes for CASSLQGSNQPQHF.

The rearrangement uses TRBV29-1 and TRBJ2-1; 12 positions agree with TRBD2. The CDR3 length is 16 residues. V gave up 6 bases and J gave up 8 bases; unmatched junction bases: 14. Germline CDR1 SQVTM, CDR2 ANQGSEA. CDR3 bases: TGCAGCGTCCTTCTGACTAGCGGGGGTCCCTGGGATGAGCAGTTCTTC. Translation: CSVLLTSGGPWDEQFF.

The chain recombines TRBV28 with TRBJ2-7, with 10 bases aligning to TRBD1. Germline V gene sequence: CDR1 MDHEN, CDR2 SYDVKM. This CDR3 region has 16 residues. V gave up 5 bases and J gave up 6 bases; unmatched junction bases: 13. The CDR3 coding sequence is TGTGCCAGCAGTGTAATCGATGGGACAGGGGTTCGCGAGCAGTACTTC. The encoded protein is CASSVIDGTGVREQYF. Using reference TRBV28 and TRBJ2-7 for the parts outside the CDR3, the full variable domain is DVKVTQSSRYLVKRTGEKVFLECVQDMDHENMFWYRQDPGLGLRLIYFSYDVKMKEKGDIPEGYSVSREKKERFSLILESASTNQTSMYLCASSVIDGTGVREQYFGPGTRLTVT.

The chain links TRBV5-1 to TRBJ2-5, with 8 bases aligning to TRBD2. Looked up from germline, CDR1 is SGHRS and CDR2 is YFSETQ. The CDR3 runs 15 residues. Trimming took 0 bases from V and 1 from J; bases not matched to a gene: 2. The CDR3 DNA reads as TGCGCCAGCAGCTTGGCCGGGACTAGCCAAGAGACCCAGTACTTC. Protein: CASSLAGTSQETQYF.

The V and J genes are TRBV5-6 and TRBJ1-6; maybe TRBD1 (5 bases). CDR1 is SGHDT and CDR2 is YYEEEE in the germline V gene. The CDR3 loop spans 14 amino acids. V was shortened by 0 bases and J by 10 bases, with 11 bases between the two germline ends. This chain's CDR3 is CASSLGQGRSPLHF. The CDR3 nucleotides are TGTGCCAGCAGCTTGGGGCAGGGCAGATCACCCCTCCACTTT.

This chain uses TRBV19 with TRBJ2-3; D gene ambiguous. V was shortened by 4 bases and J by 1 base, with 12 bases between the two germline ends. Germline lookup yields CDR1 LNHDA and CDR2 SQIVND (reference sequence). The CDR3 totals 15 residues. The CDR3 DNA sequence: TGTGCCAGTAGTAGAGATACCAGGCGCACAGATACGCAGTATTTT. Translation: CASSRDTRRTDTQYF. The full variable domain, its missing parts supplied by reference TRBV19 and TRBJ2-3, is DGGITQSPKYLFRKEGQNVTLSCEQNLNHDAMYWYRQDPGQGLRLIYYSQIVNDFQKGDIAEGYSVSREKKESFPLTVTSAQKNPTAFYLCASSRDTRRTDTQYFGPGTRLTVL.

This clone was recorded only once. This chain joins TRBV5-1 and TRBJ2-2, with D unclear. This CDR3 is 18 amino acids long. V was clipped by 5 bases and J by 4 bases, with 24 bases between them. CDR1 is SGHRS, CDR2 YFSETQ, per germline. The CDR3 spells CASSRVKLGQASTGELFF. The CDR3 DNA follows: TGCGCCAGCAGTCGTGTGAAGCTTGGTCAGGCCAGCACCGGGGAGCTGTTTTTT.

V and J are TRBV10-3 and TRBJ1-2; D not certain. Germline V lookup: CDR1 ENHRY, CDR2 SYGVKD. The CDR3 runs 13 residues. V lost 4 bases, J lost 8 bases, and 14 bases lay in between. The CDR3: CAISGGGQWGYTF. Written as DNA, the CDR3 is TGTGCCATCAGTGGGGGAGGTCAGTGGGGCTACACCTTC.

The chain uses TRBV5-1 and TRBJ2-7, with TRBD1 matching 7 bases. This CDR3 is built from 15 residues. V dropped 4 bases and J dropped 7; count of bases not matched to a gene: 14. CDR1 is SGHRS and CDR2 is YFSETQ in the germline V gene. The CDR3 sequence is CASSLISQGSGEQYF. CDR3 in DNA: TGCGCCAGCAGCCTGATCTCACAGGGGTCGGGAGAGCAGTACTTC.

This clone was picked up a small number of times. The chain carries TRBV28 and TRBJ1-6, with 9 positions matching TRBD1. Trimming cost V 4 bases and J 13 bases; bases outside gene matches: 5. Germline assignment: CDR1 MDHEN and CDR2 SYDVKM. This CDR3 contains 13 residues. CDR3 in amino acids: CASSSGQGYPLHF. CDR3 DNA: TGTGCCAGCAGTTCGGGACAGGGATATCCCCTCCACTTT.

The chain recombines TRBV5-1 with TRBJ2-2, with unresolved D. Trimming removed 10 bases at V and 0 bases at J, with 13 bases between. The CDR3 is 14 amino acids. CDR1 is SGHRS and CDR2 is YFSETQ in the germline V gene. CDR3 loop: CASQIVANTGELFF. As DNA, the CDR3 is TGCGCCTCACAGATAGTGGCGAACACCGGGGAGCTGTTTTTT.

The V gene is TRBV25-1, the J gene TRBJ1-3; weak D call: TRBD1 (5 bases). The V and J ends lost 3 bases and 0 bases respectively, with 12 bases between them. The CDR3 length is 16 residues. CDR1 and CDR2 from the germline V gene are MGHDK and SYGVNS. CDR3 loop: CASSEQDRDSGNTIYF. The CDR3 DNA is TGTGCCAGCAGTGAGCAAGACAGAGACTCTGGAAACACCATATATTTT.

The rearrangement joins TRBV7-9 to TRBJ2-7, with D uncertain. Germline loops: CDR1 SEHNR, CDR2 FQNEAQ (reference sequence). The length of the CDR3 is 14 residues. V lost 4 bases, J lost 1 base, and 11 bases lay in between. The CDR3 sequence: CASSSGFRSYEQYF. CDR3 DNA: TGTGCCAGCAGCTCCGGGTTCCGATCCTACGAGCAGTACTTC.

The chain links TRBV9 to TRBJ2-1, with D possibly matching TRBD2 (7 bases). The V end was cut by 4 bases, the J end by 6 bases, with 14 bases between. CDR1 is SGDLS, CDR2 YYNGEE, per germline. This CDR3 contains 14 residues. Here the CDR3 reads CASSPGGRANEQFF. The CDR3 DNA reads as TGTGCCAGCAGCCCGGGGGGCAGAGCCAATGAGCAGTTCTTC.